This T cell receptor (beta chain) was recorded in a study of monozygotic twins with inflammatory bowel disease. TCRdb derives one entry per CDR3 protein from the 5' RACE reads, leaving out DNA. The data show 330,000 or so distinct CDR3 sequences, and the top ten clones hold 2%. CDR1 SGHKS and CDR2 YYEKEE come from the germline V gene (reference sequence). This CDR3 region has 16 residues. Sequenced material: blood. This rearrangement joins TRBV5-5 to TRBJ2-1; TCRdb outputs TRBD1, but without DNA this stays unchecked. This clonotype was obtained from a human donor with ulcerative colitis or Crohn's disease, or a healthy co-twin of an affected twin (not recorded which). CDR3 sequence reads: CASTPSMGASYNEQFF. The full variable domain, its missing parts supplied by reference TRBV5-5 and TRBJ2-1, is DAGVTQSPTHLIKTRGQQVTLRCSPISGHKSVSWYQQVLGQGPQFIFQYYEKEERGRGNFPDRFSARQFPNYSSELNVNALLLGDSALYLCASTPSMGASYNEQFFGPGTRLTVL.